The source of this T cell receptor (beta chain) is a study of blood T cell repertoires in COVID-19. Study-level background: T cells, B-cell-depleted T cells, or PBMCs supplied cDNA or gDNA.

V lost 3 bases, J lost 2 bases, and 12 bases lay in between. The germline V gene encodes CDR1 KGHDR and CDR2 SFDVKD. The CDR3 has 15 residues. Authors' analysis steps: Reference gene primer amplification gave estimated nucleated cell counts. The repertoire was sequenced with immunoSEQ multiplex PCR; TCRdb's copy has only in-frame clones and lacks some. V, J and clone size derive from that table, while D and trimming were established from the DNA sequence. The sample holds 250,000 to 300,000 clones, 70% to 90% seen once. J is TRBJ2-5 and V is TRBV24-1; D perhaps matches TRBD1 (5 bases). Source material: peripheral blood. The receptor's source is a man aged 45 to 65 with active or convalescent COVID-19. CDR3 region: CATSDAAGPQETQYF. CDR3 nucleotide sequence: TGTGCCACCAGTGATGCCGCAGGGCCTCAAGAGACCCAGTACTTC.